This T cell receptor (beta chain) is from a study of cytomegalovirus exposure and HLA in healthy donors. With 5 bases removed from V and 15 bases from J, the gap between germline ends came to 17 bases. The length of the CDR3 is 12 residues. Germline CDR1 is MDHEN and CDR2 is SYDVKM. The PCR employed 60 Vbeta primers together with 13 Jbeta primers. Some clones are missing from TCRdb's copy, which holds only in-frame ones; the method was immunoSEQ multiplex PCR. The sample shows around 150,000 clones, about four fifths of them seen only once. Nobody recorded the CMV serostatus of this donor. Specimen: PBMCs. This chain uses TRBV28 with TRBJ2-1; weak D call: TRBD2 (6 bases). The receptor's source is a human donor in good health. CDR3 sequence: CASSLTSFRAFF. DNA for the CDR3: TGTGCCAGCAGTCTGACTAGTTTTCGCGCGTTCTTC.